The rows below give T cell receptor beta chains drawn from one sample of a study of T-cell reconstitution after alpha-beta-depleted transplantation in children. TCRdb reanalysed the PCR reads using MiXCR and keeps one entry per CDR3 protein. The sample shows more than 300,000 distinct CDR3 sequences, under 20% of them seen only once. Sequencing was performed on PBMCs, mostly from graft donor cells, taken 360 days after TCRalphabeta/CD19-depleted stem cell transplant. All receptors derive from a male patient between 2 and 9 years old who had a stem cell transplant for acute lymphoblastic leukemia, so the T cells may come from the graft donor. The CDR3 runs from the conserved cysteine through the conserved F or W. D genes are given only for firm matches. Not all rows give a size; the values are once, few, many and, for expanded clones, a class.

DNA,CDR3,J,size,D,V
TGTGCCAGCAGCCGACAGGGGGCTAGGGATACGCAGTATTTT,CASSRQGARDTQYF,TRBJ2-3,NA,TRBD1,TRBV14
TGTGCCAGCCCCTTTGTTAGCGACCAAGAGACCCAGTACTTC,CASPFVSDQETQYF,TRBJ2-5,NA,NA,TRBV7-6
TGTGCCAGCAGCCCCCAGGCGGGGGAGCTGTTTTTT,CASSPQAGELFF,TRBJ2-2,few,NA,TRBV11-2
TGTGCCAGCAGCTTAATTCCCCACAGGGGCCCGACGAATGAGCAGTTCTTC,CASSLIPHRGPTNEQFF,TRBJ2-1,NA,TRBD1,TRBV7-3
TGTGCCAGCAGCTTAACGGGGGCCAAAAACATTCAGTACTTC,CASSLTGAKNIQYF,TRBJ2-4,NA,NA,TRBV7-3
TGTGCCAGCAGCCGGAATTGGGCGGAGGCACCAGATACGCAGTATTTT,CASSRNWAEAPDTQYF,TRBJ2-3,NA,NA,TRBV9
TGTGCCAGCAGCCCTCCCAGCGGGGTAGAGAAACTGTTTTTT,CASSPPSGVEKLFF,TRBJ1-4,few,NA,TRBV7-9
TGTGCCAGCAGTCGGGGACCGGGACAAATCGGATACGAGCAGTACTTC,CASSRGPGQIGYEQYF,TRBJ2-7,NA,NA,TRBV6-2/TRBV6-3
TGTGCCAGCGGGAGGAATTCGGATACGCAGTATTTT,CASGRNSDTQYF,TRBJ2-3,NA,NA,TRBV7-2
TGTGCCAGCAGTTTCTGGCAGGGTGGGAACACTGAAGCTTTCTTT,CASSFWQGGNTEAFF,TRBJ1-1,few,NA,TRBV28
TGTGCCAGCAGCTTAGCACCCCGAGGAGGGAATACGCAGTATTTT,CASSLAPRGGNTQYF,TRBJ2-3,many,NA,TRBV7-9
TGTGCCAGCAGTTATTTAACCGACCAAGAGACCCAGTACTTC,CASSYLTDQETQYF,TRBJ2-5,NA,NA,TRBV6-5
TGTGCCATGGGCTCAGGGCTGAACAGTTGGGAGCTGTTTTTT,CAMGSGLNSWELFF,TRBJ2-2,NA,NA,TRBV7-1
TGTGCCAGCAGCCAAGGGGGCGGAGGGTTTTACTACGAGCAGTACTTC,CASSQGGGGFYYEQYF,TRBJ2-7,NA,NA,TRBV4-2
TGTGCCATCAGTGTTGTAGCGGGAGTAGGACTCAATGAGCAGTTCTTC,CAISVVAGVGLNEQFF,TRBJ2-1,many,TRBD2,TRBV10-3
TGCAGCGTTGAGGAGGCGGCCTACAATGAGCAGTTCTTC,CSVEEAAYNEQFF,TRBJ2-1,many,NA,TRBV29-1
TGTGCCAGCAGTTTAGTTACTAGCCTGAACACCGGGGAGCTGTTTTTT,CASSLVTSLNTGELFF,TRBJ2-2,many,NA,TRBV12-3/TRBV12-4
TGCAGTGCTAGACAGCGTGGTTGGGACACAGATACGCAGTATTTT,CSARQRGWDTDTQYF,TRBJ2-3,NA,NA,TRBV20-1
TGTGCCACCAGCAGAGGGGGGATTCCTGAAGCTTTCTTT,CATSRGGIPEAFF,TRBJ1-1,NA,NA,TRBV15
TGTGCCTGGAGTCCGGGGAGCACTGAAGCTTTCTTT,CAWSPGSTEAFF,TRBJ1-1,once,NA,TRBV30
TGTGCCAGCAGTTTGGACGGCTACAATCAGCCCCAGCATTTT,CASSLDGYNQPQHF,TRBJ1-5,NA,NA,TRBV12-3/TRBV12-4
TGTGCCAGCAGCTCGCGGACAGGGGTCCTCACAGATACGCAGTATTTT,CASSSRTGVLTDTQYF,TRBJ2-3,few,TRBD1,TRBV11-3
TGTGCCAGCGCCCACACTCGGTCCCAAGAGACCCAGTACTTC,CASAHTRSQETQYF,TRBJ2-5,NA,NA,TRBV7-9
TGTGCCTGCAAGGAGGGACAGGGCCGCTACAATGAGCAGTTCTTC,CACKEGQGRYNEQFF,TRBJ2-1,NA,TRBD1,TRBV3-1
TGTGCCAGCTCACCGCGGGGGAAGTATAGCACAGATACGCAGTATTTT,CASSPRGKYSTDTQYF,TRBJ2-3,few,TRBD2,TRBV18
TGTGCCAGCAGGGTACAGGACAGCCCCACCGGGGAGCTGTTTTTT,CASRVQDSPTGELFF,TRBJ2-2,many,NA,TRBV6-1
TGTGCCATCAGTGAAGGAACTCAGCAGTTCTTC,CAISEGTQQFF,TRBJ2-1,few,NA,TRBV10-3
TGCGCCAGCAGCCGGGGGGAGGCCTACGAGCAGTACTTC,CASSRGEAYEQYF,TRBJ2-7,NA,NA,TRBV4-1